Listed below are T cell receptor beta chains from one sample, sequenced in a study of blood T cell repertoires in COVID-19. The data were produced by immunoSEQ multiplex PCR, yet TCRdb's version contains in-frame clones alone and is incomplete. This table has 60,000 to 75,000 clones, roughly 90% appearing once. Sequencing was done on a sample of peripheral blood. These receptors were taken from a human donor in a cohort sampled during active COVID-19. The CDR3 runs from the conserved cysteine through the conserved F or W. The D gene is left open where the match is weak. Clone size is not always given. Where it is, it says once, few, many or a class for expanded clones.

V gene	clone size	D gene	J gene	CDR3 protein
TRBV4-1	.	TRBD1	TRBJ2-1	CASSHPQGDEQFF
TRBV10-2	.	.	TRBJ1-1	CASSEMTGNTEAFF
TRBV27	.	.	TRBJ1-5	CASSLQIAQPQHF
TRBV21-1	.	.	TRBJ2-1	CASSKVREGLSSYNEQFF
TRBV19	once	TRBD1	TRBJ1-3	CASSIQTGGTIYF
TRBV9	.	.	TRBJ2-2	CASSPTGSPTGELFF
TRBV30	.	.	TRBJ2-3	CAWSDRQGNTDTQYF
TRBV19	.	.	TRBJ1-5	CASTVLNSNRPQHF
TRBV5-6	.	.	TRBJ2-4	CASSLGTLLKNIQYF
TRBV10-2	.	.	TRBJ2-1	CASIEGGVRYNEQFF
TRBV30	.	TRBD2	TRBJ2-7	CAWSWTGGPNEQYF
TRBV5-8	.	TRBD2	TRBJ2-5	CASSPGTSGGAGETQYF
TRBV5-5	.	.	TRBJ1-2	CASSLRNYGYTF
TRBV5-6	.	TRBD1	TRBJ1-1	CASSLRGHTEAFF
TRBV19	.	.	TRBJ2-5	CASSISAGSETQYF
TRBV10-3	.	.	TRBJ2-7	CATSGVPSYEQYF
TRBV11-3	.	.	TRBJ2-5	CASSLVSGTQYF
TRBV3-1/TRBV3-2	.	.	TRBJ2-5	CASSQGSWGGSQETQYF
TRBV19	.	.	TRBJ1-5	CASSMRDSNQPQHF
TRBV19	.	.	TRBJ2-1	CASSKSGNEQFF
TRBV19	.	.	TRBJ2-2	CASSAVPGSTGELFF
TRBV16	.	.	TRBJ1-2	CASSQSWGGSYGYTF
TRBV19	.	.	TRBJ1-2	CASSINSNYGYTF